This T cell receptor beta chain originates from a study of Ad26.COV2.S vaccination and SARS-CoV-2 variants. Overall study findings and caveats: Vaccine and placebo recipients had similar non-spike TCR breadth.

Using immunoSEQ multiplex PCR, the repertoire was profiled, and TCRdb retains in-frame clones only, with some absent. The table includes hundreds of thousands of clones, roughly nine tenths detected once. Noted treatment: around 19 received Ad26.COV2.S at low or high dose, single or two shots; 5 received placebo; per-sample allocation not given. Material that was analyzed had been drawn on day 63 after the first vaccine or placebo injection. A remark on this clone: Antigen unknown.

This material consisted of peripheral blood, taken in a trial of Ad26.COV2.S vaccine versus placebo. This sequence was found in a person aged 18-60 years who received the Ad26.COV2.S COVID-19 vaccine or a placebo.

CDR3: CASSDERGTYSPLHF. DNA for the CDR3: TGTGCCAGCAGTGATGAGAGAGGTACCTATTCACCCCTCCACTTT. This chain joins TRBV6-1 and TRBJ1-6, with D unclear. V dropped 3 bases and J dropped 8 bases, with 14 bases sitting between them. This CDR3 spans 15 amino acids. CDR1 MNHNS and CDR2 SASEGT come from the germline V gene.